This TCR beta chain derives from a study of regulatory T cells in long-lasting Graves disease. Study-wide points: Persistent disease preferred TRBV28, TRBJ1-2 and TRBJ2-5; new disease, TRBV20-1 and TRBJ2-1.

This clonotype was seen only a few times. Its antigen is still unknown. Researchers made TCR beta libraries by using iRepertoire HTBI primers and running Arm-PCR on CDR3 regions. TCRdb re-analysed the multiplex PCR reads in MiXCR, keeping a single row per CDR3 protein. This sample carries roughly 470,000 distinct CDR3 sequences, less than 25% of them seen once, and the ten largest clones take under 9%. Deletions cut 2 bases from V and 6 bases from J, with 10 bases between. The germline gives CDR1 SEHNR, CDR2 FQNEAQ (reference sequence). The CDR3 totals 13 residues. Time point indicated: persistent/refractory GD, antithyroid drugs over 5 years with positive TRAb. The TCR library used RNA extracted from PBMCs. A blood draw put about 9 milliliters of peripheral blood into EDTA tubes.

Sequences were derived from peripheral blood mononuclear cells (PBMCs), sampled when the disease was refractory, from a patient treated with antithyroid drugs. This receptor was taken from a female donor with Graves disease. The V and J genes are TRBV7-9 and TRBJ1-1, with D possibly matching TRBD1 (5 bases). CDR3 coding DNA: TGTGCCAGCAGCTTAACAGGTTCCGCTGAAGCTTTCTTT. Residues: CASSLTGSAEAFF.